The subject of this entry is one T cell receptor beta chain. Trimming took 5 bases from V and 6 from J; bases not matched to a gene: 7. The CDR3 is 15 residues long. Looked up from germline, CDR1 is MNHNS and CDR2 is SASEGT. Autoimmune disease history or systemic immunosuppression disqualified patients. Measured with immunoSEQ multiplex PCR; TCRdb has only the in-frame clones, and not every one. The sample has over 75,000 clones, around 90% seen once. The data originate from a study of OX40 agonist ivuxolimab in advanced cancers. The sample was CD4+ or CD8+ T cells sorted from blood, taken in a trial of the OX40 agonist ivuxolimab. This receptor was taken from an adult with an advanced solid tumor such as melanoma, head and neck, liver or kidney cancer. The genes are TRBV6-1 and TRBJ2-1; 10 bases line up with TRBD2. The CDR3 sequence: CASSNLAGATNEQFF. CDR3 sequence (DNA): TGTGCCAGCAGTAATCTAGCGGGGGCCACCAATGAGCAGTTCTTC.